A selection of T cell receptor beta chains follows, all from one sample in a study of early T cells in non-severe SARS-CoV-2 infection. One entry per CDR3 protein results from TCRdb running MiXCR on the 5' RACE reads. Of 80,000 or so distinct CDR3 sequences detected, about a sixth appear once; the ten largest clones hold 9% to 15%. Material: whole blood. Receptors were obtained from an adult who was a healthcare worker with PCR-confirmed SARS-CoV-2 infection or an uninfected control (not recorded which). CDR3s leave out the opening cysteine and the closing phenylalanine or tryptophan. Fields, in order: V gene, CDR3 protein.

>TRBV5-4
ASSSKVMGYNEQF
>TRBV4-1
ASSQGVVGDTEAF
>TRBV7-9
ASRDGTYNEQF
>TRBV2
ASRATVNFMNTEAF
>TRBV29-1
SVRTGAYEQY
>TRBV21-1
ASSKAGNTGELF
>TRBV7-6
ASILDREYTEQF
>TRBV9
ASSAITPNEQF
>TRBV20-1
SARPYNEQF
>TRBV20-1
SALSGNTDTQY
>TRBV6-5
ASSYPGGEREQF
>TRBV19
ASSHGTLNNEQF
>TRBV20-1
SADLSAKNIQY
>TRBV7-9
ASSPMLQGAYTEAF
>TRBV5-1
ASKQGSTDTQY
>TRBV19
ASSGTGELF
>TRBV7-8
ASRPGTGKGREQY
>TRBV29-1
SVAILWGDTEAF
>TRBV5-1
ASSLGLAAAYNEQF
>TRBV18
ASSPPGQGGSYT
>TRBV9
ASSVSPWTGGAGNTIY
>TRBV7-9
ASSLVTASAF
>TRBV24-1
ATSDENQPQH
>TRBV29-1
SVDIGAEQF
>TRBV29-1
SVEGGSTDTQY
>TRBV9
ASSVRTDNSPLH
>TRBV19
ASSYGLYYEQY
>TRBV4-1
ASSQVSGAHGYT